This T cell receptor beta chain was obtained from a study of cytomegalovirus exposure and HLA in healthy donors. Germline V CDR1 and CDR2: SGHTS, YDEGEE. Trimming pared 4 bases from V and 5 bases from J, leaving 16 bases between. The CDR3 has 15 residues. The PCR employed 60 Vbeta primers together with 13 Jbeta primers. Produced via immunoSEQ multiplex PCR; TCRdb's table is partial and in-frame only. The table has about 200,000 clones, about 87% seen once. This TCR came from a man aged 25-40 years in good health and CMV-seronegative. This sequence joins TRBV5-8 and TRBJ1-5; D unclear. The sample was PBMCs. CDR3 loop: CASSKLAPPDQPQHF. CDR3 DNA: TGTGCCAGCAGCAAATTAGCGCCTCCGGATCAGCCCCAGCATTTT.